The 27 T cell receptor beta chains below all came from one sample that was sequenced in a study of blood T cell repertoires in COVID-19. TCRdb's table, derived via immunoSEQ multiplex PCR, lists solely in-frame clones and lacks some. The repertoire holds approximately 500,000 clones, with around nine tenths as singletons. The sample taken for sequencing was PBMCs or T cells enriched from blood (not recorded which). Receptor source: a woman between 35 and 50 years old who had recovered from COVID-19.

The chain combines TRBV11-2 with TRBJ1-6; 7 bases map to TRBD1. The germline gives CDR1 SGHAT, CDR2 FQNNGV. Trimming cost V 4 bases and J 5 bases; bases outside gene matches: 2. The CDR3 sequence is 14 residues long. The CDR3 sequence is CASSSGTDNSPLHF. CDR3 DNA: TGTGCCAGCAGCTCCGGGACAGATAATTCACCCCTCCACTTT.

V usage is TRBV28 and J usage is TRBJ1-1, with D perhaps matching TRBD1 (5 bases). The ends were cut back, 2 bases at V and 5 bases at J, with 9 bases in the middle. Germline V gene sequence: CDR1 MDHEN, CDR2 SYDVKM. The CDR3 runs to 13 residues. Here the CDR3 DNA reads TGTGCCAGCAGTTTAAACGGGGGTACTGAAGCTTTCTTT. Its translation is CASSLNGGTEAFF.

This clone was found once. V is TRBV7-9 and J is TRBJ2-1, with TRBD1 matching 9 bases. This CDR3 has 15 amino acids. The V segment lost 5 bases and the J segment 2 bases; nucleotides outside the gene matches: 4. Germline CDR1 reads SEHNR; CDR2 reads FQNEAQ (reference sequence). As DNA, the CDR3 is TGTGCCAGCAGCAACCGGGACAGGGCCTACAATGAGCAGTTCTTC. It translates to CASSNRDRAYNEQFF.

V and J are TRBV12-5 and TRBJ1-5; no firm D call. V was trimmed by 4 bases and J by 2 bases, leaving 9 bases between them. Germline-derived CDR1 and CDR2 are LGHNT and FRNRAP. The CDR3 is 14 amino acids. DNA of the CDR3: TGTGCTAGTGGTTGGCAGGTAGGCAATCAGCCCCAGCATTTT. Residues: CASGWQVGNQPQHF. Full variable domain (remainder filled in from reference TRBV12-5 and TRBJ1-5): DARVTQTPRHKVTEMGQEVTMRCQPILGHNTVFWYRQTMMQGLELLAYFRNRAPLDDSGMPKDRFSAEMPDATLATLKIQPSEPRDSAVYFCASGWQVGNQPQHFGDGTRLSIL.

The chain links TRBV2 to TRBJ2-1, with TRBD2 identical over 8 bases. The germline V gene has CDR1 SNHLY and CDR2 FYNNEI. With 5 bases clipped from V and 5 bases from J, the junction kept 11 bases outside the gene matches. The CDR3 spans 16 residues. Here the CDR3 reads CASSSAGGGRNNEQFF. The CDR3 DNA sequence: TGTGCCAGCAGTTCCGCCGGGGGCGGGAGGAACAATGAGCAGTTCTTC.

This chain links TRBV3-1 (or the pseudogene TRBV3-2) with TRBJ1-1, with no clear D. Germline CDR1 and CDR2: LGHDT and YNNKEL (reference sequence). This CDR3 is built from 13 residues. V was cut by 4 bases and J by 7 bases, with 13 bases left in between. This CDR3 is CASSPAAPSEAFF. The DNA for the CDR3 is TGTGCCAGCAGCCCTGCAGCTCCTAGTGAAGCTTTCTTT.

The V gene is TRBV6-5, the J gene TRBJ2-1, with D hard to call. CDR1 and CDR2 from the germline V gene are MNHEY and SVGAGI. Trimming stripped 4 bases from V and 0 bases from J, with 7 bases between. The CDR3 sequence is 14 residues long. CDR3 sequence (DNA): TGTGCCAGCAGTTTAACGAGCTCCTACAATGAGCAGTTCTTC. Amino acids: CASSLTSSYNEQFF.

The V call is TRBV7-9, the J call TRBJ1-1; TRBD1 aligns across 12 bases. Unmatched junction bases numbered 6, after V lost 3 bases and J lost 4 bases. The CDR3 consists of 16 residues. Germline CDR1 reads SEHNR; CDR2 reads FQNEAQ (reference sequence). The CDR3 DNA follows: TGTGCCAGCAGCTTCTGGGACAGGGGGCATAGCACTGAAGCTTTCTTT. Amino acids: CASSFWDRGHSTEAFF.

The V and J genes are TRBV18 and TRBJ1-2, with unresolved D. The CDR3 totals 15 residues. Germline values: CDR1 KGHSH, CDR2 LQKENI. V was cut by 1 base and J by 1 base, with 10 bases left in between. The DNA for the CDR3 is TGTGCCAGCTCACCACGGGCGTCAGATAACTATGGCTACACCTTC. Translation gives CASSPRASDNYGYTF.

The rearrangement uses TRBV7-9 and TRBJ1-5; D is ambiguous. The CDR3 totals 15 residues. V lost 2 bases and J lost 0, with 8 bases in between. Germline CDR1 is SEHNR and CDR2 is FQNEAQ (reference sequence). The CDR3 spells CASSLSHGSNQPQHF. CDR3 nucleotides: TGTGCCAGCAGCTTATCTCACGGTAGCAATCAGCCCCAGCATTTT.

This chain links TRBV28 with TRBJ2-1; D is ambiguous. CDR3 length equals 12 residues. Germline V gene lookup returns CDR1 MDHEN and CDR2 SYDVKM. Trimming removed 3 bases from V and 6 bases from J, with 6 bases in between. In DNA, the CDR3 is TGTGCCAGCAGTTTCCAATTCAATGAGCAGTTCTTC. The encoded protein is CASSFQFNEQFF.

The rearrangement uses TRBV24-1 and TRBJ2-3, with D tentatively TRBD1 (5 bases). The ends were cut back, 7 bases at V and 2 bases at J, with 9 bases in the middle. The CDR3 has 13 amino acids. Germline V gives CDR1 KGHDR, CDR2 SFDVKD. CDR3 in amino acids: CATSGRATDTQYF. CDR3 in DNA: TGTGCCACCAGCGGCAGGGCCACAGATACGCAGTATTTT.

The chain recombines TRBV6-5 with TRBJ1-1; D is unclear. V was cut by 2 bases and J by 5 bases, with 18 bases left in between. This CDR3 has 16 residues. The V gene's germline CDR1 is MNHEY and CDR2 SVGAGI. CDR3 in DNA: TGTGCCAGCAGTTACGTACCACCCCGGTTGATTACTGAAGCTTTCTTT. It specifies CASSYVPPRLITEAFF.

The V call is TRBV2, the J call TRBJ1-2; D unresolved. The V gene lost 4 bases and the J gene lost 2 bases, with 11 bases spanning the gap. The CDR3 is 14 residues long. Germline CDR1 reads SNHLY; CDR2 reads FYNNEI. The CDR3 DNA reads TGTGCCAGCAGTGGTAAGGATAGCAACTATGGCTACACCTTC. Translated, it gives CASSGKDSNYGYTF.

The CDR3 region has the DNA TGTGCCAGCAGTTACGGGGCTAGCGGGAGGGTCAATGAGCAGTTCTTC. Amino acid sequence: CASSYGASGRVNEQFF. V is TRBV6-2 or TRBV6-3 and J is TRBJ2-1; the match to TRBD2 covers 12 bases. Germline V CDR1 and CDR2: MNHEY, SVGEGT. The CDR3 consists of 16 residues. The junction had 5 bases not matched to a gene; V was cut back by 2 bases and J by 6 bases.

CDR3 DNA sequence: TGTGCCAGCAGCCAAGTCCCGGGACAGGGGCACACTGAAGCTTTCTTT. It translates to CASSQVPGQGHTEAFF. The chain combines TRBV3-1 (or the pseudogene TRBV3-2) with TRBJ1-1, with 10 bases lining up with TRBD1. The CDR3 is 16 residues long. V lost 1 base and J lost 3; bases outside the gene matches: 5. CDR1 is LGHDT, CDR2 YNNKEL, per germline (reference sequence).

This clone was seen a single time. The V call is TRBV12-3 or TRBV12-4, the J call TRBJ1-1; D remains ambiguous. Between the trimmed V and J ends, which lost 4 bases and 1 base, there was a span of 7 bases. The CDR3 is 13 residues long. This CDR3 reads CASSSGENTEAFF. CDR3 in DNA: TGTGCCAGCAGTTCAGGTGAGAACACTGAAGCTTTCTTT.

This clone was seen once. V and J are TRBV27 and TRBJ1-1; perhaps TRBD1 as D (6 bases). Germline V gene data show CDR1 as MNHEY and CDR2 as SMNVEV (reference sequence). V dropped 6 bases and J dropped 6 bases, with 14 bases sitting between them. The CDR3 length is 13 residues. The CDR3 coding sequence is TGTGCCAGCAGACGACACCGGACAGCTGAAGCTTTCTTT. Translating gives CASRRHRTAEAFF.

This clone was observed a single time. The CDR3 is CASSEAGQNTEAFF. CDR3 in DNA: TGTGCCAGCAGTGAAGCTGGACAGAACACTGAAGCTTTCTTT. V gene TRBV6-1 combines with J gene TRBJ1-1; possible D gene TRBD1, 5 bases. The CDR3 is 14 amino acids. The germline CDR1 and CDR2 sequences are MNHNS and SASEGT. The V gene lost 0 bases and the J gene lost 1 base, with 6 bases spanning the gap.

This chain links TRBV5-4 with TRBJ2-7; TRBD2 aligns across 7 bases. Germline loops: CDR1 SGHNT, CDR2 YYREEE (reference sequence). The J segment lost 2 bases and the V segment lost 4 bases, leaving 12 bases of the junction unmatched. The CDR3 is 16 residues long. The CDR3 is CASSAGLETIPYEQYF. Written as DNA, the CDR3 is TGTGCCAGCAGCGCCGGACTAGAGACTATCCCCTACGAGCAGTACTTC.

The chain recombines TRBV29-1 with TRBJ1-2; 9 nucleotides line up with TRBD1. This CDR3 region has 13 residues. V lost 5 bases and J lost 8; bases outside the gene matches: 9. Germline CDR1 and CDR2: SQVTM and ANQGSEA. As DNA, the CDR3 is TGCAGCGTTTCCACCGGGACAGGGAGAGGCTACACCTTC. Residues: CSVSTGTGRGYTF.

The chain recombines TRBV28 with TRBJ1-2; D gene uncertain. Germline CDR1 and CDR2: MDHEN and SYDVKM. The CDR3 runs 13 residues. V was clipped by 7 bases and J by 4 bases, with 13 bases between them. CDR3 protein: CASTPGPGYGYTF. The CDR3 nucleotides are TGTGCCAGCACTCCCGGCCCAGGCTATGGCTACACCTTC.

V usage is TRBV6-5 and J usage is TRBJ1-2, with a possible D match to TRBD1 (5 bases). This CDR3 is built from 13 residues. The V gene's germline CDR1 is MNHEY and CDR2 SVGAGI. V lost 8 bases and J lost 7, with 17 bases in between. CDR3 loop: CASWDLRRGGYTF. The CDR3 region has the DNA TGTGCCAGCTGGGACCTCCGGAGGGGTGGCTACACCTTC.

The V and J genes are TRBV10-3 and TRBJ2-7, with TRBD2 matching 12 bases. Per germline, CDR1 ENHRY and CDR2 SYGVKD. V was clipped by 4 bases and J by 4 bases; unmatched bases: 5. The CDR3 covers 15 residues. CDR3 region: CAISGGLAGRYEQYF. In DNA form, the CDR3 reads TGTGCCATCAGTGGTGGACTAGCGGGACGTTACGAGCAGTACTTC.

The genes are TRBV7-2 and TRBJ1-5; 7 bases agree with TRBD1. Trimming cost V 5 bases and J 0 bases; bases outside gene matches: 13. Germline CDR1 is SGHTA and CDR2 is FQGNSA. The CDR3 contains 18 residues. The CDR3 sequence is CASSLTPTGQPSNQPQHF. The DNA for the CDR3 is TGTGCCAGCAGCCTGACCCCGACGGGACAGCCTAGCAATCAGCCCCAGCATTTT.

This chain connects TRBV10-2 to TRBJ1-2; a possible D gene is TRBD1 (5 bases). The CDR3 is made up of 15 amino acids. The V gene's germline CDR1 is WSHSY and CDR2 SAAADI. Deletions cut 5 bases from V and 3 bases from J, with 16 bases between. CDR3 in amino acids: CASSPFHTGDYGYTF. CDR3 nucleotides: TGCGCCAGCAGTCCTTTTCATACGGGGGACTATGGCTACACCTTC.

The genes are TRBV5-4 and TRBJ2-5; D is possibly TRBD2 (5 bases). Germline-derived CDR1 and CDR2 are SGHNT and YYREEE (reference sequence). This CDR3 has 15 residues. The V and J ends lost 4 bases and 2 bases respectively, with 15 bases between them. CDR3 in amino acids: CASSPDFQVQETQYF. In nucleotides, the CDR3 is TGTGCCAGCAGCCCGGACTTCCAGGTTCAAGAGACCCAGTACTTC.